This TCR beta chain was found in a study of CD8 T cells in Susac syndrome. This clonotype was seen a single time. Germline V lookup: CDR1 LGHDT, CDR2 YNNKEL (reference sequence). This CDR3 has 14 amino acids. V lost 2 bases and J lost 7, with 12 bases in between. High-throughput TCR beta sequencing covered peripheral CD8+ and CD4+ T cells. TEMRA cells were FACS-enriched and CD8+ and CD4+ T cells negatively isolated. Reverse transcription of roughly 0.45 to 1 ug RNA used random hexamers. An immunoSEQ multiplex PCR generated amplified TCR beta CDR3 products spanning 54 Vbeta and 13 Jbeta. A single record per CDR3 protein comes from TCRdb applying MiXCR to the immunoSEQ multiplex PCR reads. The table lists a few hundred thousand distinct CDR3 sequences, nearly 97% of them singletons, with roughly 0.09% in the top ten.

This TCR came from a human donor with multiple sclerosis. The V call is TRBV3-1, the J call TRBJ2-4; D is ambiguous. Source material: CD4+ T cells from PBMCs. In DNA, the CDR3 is TGTGCCAGCAGCCAAACGTGGCAGGCGAACATTCAGTACTTC. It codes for CASSQTWQANIQYF.